This T cell receptor (beta chain) emerged from a study of cytomegalovirus exposure and HLA in healthy donors. Notes on the study in general: In a later analysis, HLA-associated TCR beta chains were more clonally expanded than equally common others. Presence/absence analysis assumed near-uniform sequencing depth across donors. Researchers reported that a few CMV-associated chains were confirmed in vitro as CMV antigen-specific.

The PCR ran on 60 Vbeta and 13 Jbeta primers. The table came from immunoSEQ multiplex PCR; TCRdb's copy has only in-frame clones and leaves some out. The repertoire includes 64,000 or so clones, approximately 70% of them detected once, and around a tenth sits in the top ten. A remark on this clone: Its antigen is undetermined.

Trimming pared 5 bases from V and 4 bases from J, leaving 22 bases between. CDR1 and CDR2 from the germline V gene are SGHDT and YYEEEE. The CDR3 loop spans 16 amino acids. Material for sequencing was PBMCs. This clonotype was obtained from a woman between 50 and 59 years old in good health and CMV-seropositive. The chain joins TRBV5-6 to TRBJ2-7; tentatively, D is TRBD1 (6 bases). The CDR3 DNA sequence: TGTGCCAGCAGGGGGGCGTTCGCAGGGGCGCGATACGAGCAGTACTTC. Translating it yields CASRGAFAGARYEQYF.